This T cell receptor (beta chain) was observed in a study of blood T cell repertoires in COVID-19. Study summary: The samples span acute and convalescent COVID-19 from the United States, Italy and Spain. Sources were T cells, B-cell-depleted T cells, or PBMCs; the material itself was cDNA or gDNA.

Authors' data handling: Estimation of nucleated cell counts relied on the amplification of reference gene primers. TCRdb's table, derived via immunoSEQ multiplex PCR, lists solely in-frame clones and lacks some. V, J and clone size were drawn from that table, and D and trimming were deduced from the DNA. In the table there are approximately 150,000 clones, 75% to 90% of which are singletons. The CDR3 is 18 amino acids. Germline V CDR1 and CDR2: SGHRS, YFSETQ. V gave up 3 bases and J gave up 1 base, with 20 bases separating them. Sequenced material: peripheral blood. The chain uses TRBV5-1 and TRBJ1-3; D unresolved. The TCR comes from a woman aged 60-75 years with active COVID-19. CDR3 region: CASSSVPPGGYSGNTIYF. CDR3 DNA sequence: TGCGCCAGCAGCTCAGTTCCACCGGGAGGCTATTCTGGAAACACCATATATTTT.